A single sample gave rise to the 22 T cell receptor beta chains below, sequenced in a study of technical replicates of blood from a few donors. Profiling relied on immunoSEQ multiplex PCR, and the TCRdb table lists in-frame clones only, not all of them. The table has about 76,000 clones, 80% to 90% seen once. Sequencing used PBMCs. The receptors here all came from a human donor in good health. Some clones in this sample may be carry-over from other donors' samples.

This clone is a singleton in its sample. V and J are TRBV6-6 and TRBJ1-1, with 8 positions matching TRBD1. CDR1 and CDR2 from the germline V gene are MNHNY and SVGAGI (reference sequence). CDR3 length: 13 residues. Trimming at V came to 6 bases and at J to 9 bases, leaving 9 bases not matched to a gene. The DNA of the CDR3 is TGTGCCAGCAGGTACAGGGGGGAGGGACAAGCTTTCTTT. It specifies CASRYRGEGQAFF.

The rearrangement joins TRBV5-1 to TRBJ2-5, with D perhaps matching TRBD2 (5 bases). CDR3 length: 13 residues. Germline CDR1 SGHRS, CDR2 YFSETQ. The V and J ends lost 0 bases and 7 bases respectively, with 10 bases between them. In DNA form, the CDR3 reads TGCGCCAGCAGCTTGGGTAGCGTAGCGACCCAGTACTTC. Its protein is CASSLGSVATQYF.

The gene calls are TRBV5-1 and TRBJ2-2, with TRBD1 identical over 7 bases. V lost 2 bases to trimming and J lost 5 bases; unmatched junction nucleotides: 0. The CDR3 totals 13 residues. Looked up from germline, CDR1 is SGHRS and CDR2 is YFSETQ. The CDR3 nucleotides are TGCGCCAGCAGCTTACAGGGGACCGGGGAGCTGTTTTTT. It encodes CASSLQGTGELFF.

V is TRBV4-2 and J is TRBJ2-5; 14 nucleotides agree with TRBD2. In germline, CDR1 is LGHNA, CDR2 YNFKEQ. The V segment lost 0 bases and the J segment 0 bases; nucleotides outside the gene matches: 6. The CDR3 length is 19 residues. In nucleotides, the CDR3 is TGTGCCAGCAGCCAAGACGTAGGGACTAGCGGGAGCTACCAAGAGACCCAGTACTTC. Protein product: CASSQDVGTSGSYQETQYF.

The genes are TRBV11-2 and TRBJ2-1, with 8 bases fitting TRBD2. The CDR3 is 12 amino acids. Germline V gene sequence: CDR1 SGHAT, CDR2 FQNNGV. Trimming removed 6 bases from V and 8 bases from J; junction bases left unmatched: 3. The CDR3 region has the DNA TGTGCCAGCAGTGGACTAGCCTATGAGCAGTTCTTC. It translates to CASSGLAYEQFF.

The CDR3 region is CASSFPSGELFF. The CDR3 DNA is TGTGCCAGCAGTTTCCCCTCCGGGGAGCTGTTTTTT. This chain uses TRBV28 with TRBJ2-2; D gene uncertain. Germline CDR1 and CDR2: MDHEN and SYDVKM. Trimming took off 3 bases at V and 6 bases at J, with 5 bases between the two ends. This CDR3 is 12 amino acids long.

The J gene is TRBJ2-7, the V gene TRBV2; a possible D gene is TRBD1 (5 bases). The CDR3 covers 18 residues. V lost 3 bases to trimming and J lost 0 bases, with 21 bases between them. CDR1 and CDR2 (germline): SNHLY, FYNNEI. The CDR3 reads CASSDPPRRARDSYEQYF. In nucleotides, the CDR3 is TGTGCCAGCAGTGACCCCCCGCGAAGGGCCAGGGACTCCTACGAGCAGTACTTC.

The rearrangement joins TRBV5-4 to TRBJ2-7; TRBD1 is a possible D gene (6 bases). This CDR3 contains 16 residues. V lost 4 bases and J 7 bases, leaving 24 bases between the germline ends. Looked up from germline, CDR1 is SGHNT and CDR2 is YYREEE (reference sequence). CDR3 bases: TGTGCCAGCAGCGTAGGGGACATTGCCCTTTCAAGGGAGCAGTACTTC. Its protein is CASSVGDIALSREQYF.

The genes are TRBV6-1 and TRBJ1-3; D gene unclear. CDR1 is MNHNS, CDR2 SASEGT, per germline. V lost 3 bases and J lost 0, with 15 bases in between. The CDR3 covers 17 residues. CDR3 DNA: TGTGCCAGCAGTGATCGCTACTCGGAGAGCTCTGGAAACACCATATATTTT. Its protein product is CASSDRYSESSGNTIYF.

V usage is TRBV7-9 and J usage is TRBJ2-7, with D possibly matching TRBD2 (6 bases). The CDR3 has 17 amino acids. The germline V gene encodes CDR1 SEHNR and CDR2 FQNEAQ (reference sequence). The V gene lost 7 bases and the J gene lost 4 bases, with 26 bases spanning the gap. The CDR3, as DNA: TGTGCCAGCAACGGGGCGTCAGCGGGCCCTGTTCCTTACGAGCAGTACTTC. Translating it yields CASNGASAGPVPYEQYF.

This clone was recorded only once. Other DNA sequences in this specimen translate into the identical CDR3. This chain links TRBV7-3 with TRBJ2-3; TRBD2 matches at 7 bases. Germline V gene lookup returns CDR1 SGHTA and CDR2 FQGTGA. The junction had 2 bases not matched to a gene; V was cut back by 5 bases and J by 0 bases. The CDR3 loop spans 14 amino acids. This CDR3 is CASSLSGSTDTQYF. CDR3 bases: TGTGCCAGCAGCCTTAGCGGGAGCACAGATACGCAGTATTTT.

In this sample, this clone turned up once. The chain couples TRBV9 to TRBJ2-2; 10 bases are a match to TRBD2. V gave up 0 bases and J gave up 1 base; unmatched junction bases: 6. The CDR3 consists of 18 residues. Germline CDR1 is SGDLS and CDR2 is YYNGEE. The CDR3 nucleotides are TGTGCCAGCAGCGTAGCTCCGGGACTAGCGTTGAACACCGGGGAGCTGTTTTTT. Its protein is CASSVAPGLALNTGELFF.

V and J are TRBV9 and TRBJ2-3; tentatively, D is TRBD1 (6 bases). The CDR3 extends over 15 amino acids. Trimming took 4 bases from V and 4 from J, leaving 16 bases between them. The germline CDR1 and CDR2 sequences are SGDLS and YYNGEE. The CDR3 spells CASSPARKGADTQYF. CDR3 sequence (DNA): TGTGCCAGCAGCCCCGCACGGAAGGGGGCAGATACGCAGTATTTT. Full variable domain (rest looked up from reference TRBV9 and TRBJ2-3): DSGVTQTPKHLITATGQRVTLRCSPRSGDLSVYWYQQSLDQGLQFLIQYYNGEERAKGNILERFSAQQFPDLHSELNLSSLELGDSALYFCASSPARKGADTQYFGPGTRLTVL.

Only one count was recorded for this clone. The CDR3, as DNA: TGTGCCAGCAGCAGCATTTACAGGGGGCATATCTACGAGCAGTACTTC. It is translated as CASSSIYRGHIYEQYF. This chain uses TRBV7-6 with TRBJ2-7; the match to TRBD1 covers 9 bases. This CDR3 comprises 16 residues. Germline V CDR1 and CDR2: SGHVS, FNYEAQ. J lost 3 bases, V lost 5 bases, and 11 bases had no gene match. Full variable domain (outside the CDR3, taken from reference TRBV7-6 and TRBJ2-7): GAGVSQSPRYKVTKRGQDVALRCDPISGHVSLYWYRQALGQGPEFLTYFNYEAQQDKSGLPNDRFSAERPEGSISTLTIQRTEQRDSAMYRCASSSIYRGHIYEQYFGPGTRLTVT.

The rearrangement uses TRBV7-6 and TRBJ2-1; D is perhaps TRBD1 (6 bases). The CDR3 runs 15 residues. The V end was cut by 5 bases, the J end by 8 bases, with 19 bases between. Germline-derived CDR1 and CDR2 are SGHVS and FNYEAQ. CDR3: CASSPTGQIVDEQFF. Here the CDR3 DNA reads TGTGCCAGCAGCCCAACAGGGCAAATTGTAGATGAGCAGTTCTTC.

This clone was detected only a few times. The rearrangement links TRBV2 to TRBJ2-1, with D uncertain. Trimming took off 5 bases at V and 1 base at J, with 12 bases between the two ends. The CDR3 runs 15 residues. Germline-derived CDR1 and CDR2 are SNHLY and FYNNEI. The CDR3 loop reads CASSPIVRSYNEQFF. CDR3 sequence (DNA): TGTGCCAGCAGTCCCATAGTGAGATCCTACAATGAGCAGTTCTTC.

The CDR3 nucleotides are TGTGCCTGGAGTGTACAGGACAGGGGCACCGGGGAGCTGTTTTTT. This encodes CAWSVQDRGTGELFF. The chain has TRBV30 and TRBJ2-2, with 9 positions matching TRBD1. The V and J ends lost 0 bases and 4 bases, in that order; junction bases with no gene match: 3. CDR3 length: 15 residues. Germline V gene data show CDR1 as GTSNPN and CDR2 as SVGIG (reference sequence).

This chain uses TRBV4-1 with TRBJ1-1; D gene uncertain. Germline V CDR1 and CDR2: MGHRA, YSYEKL. The germline V and J ends were trimmed by 4 bases and 2 bases, with 8 bases remaining between them. The CDR3 covers 13 residues. CDR3 in amino acids: CASSPMGNTEAFF. For the CDR3, the DNA is TGCGCCAGCAGCCCGATGGGCAACACTGAAGCTTTCTTT.

The chain couples TRBV6-1 to TRBJ2-7; 8 bases are a match to TRBD1. The length of the CDR3 is 14 residues. V lost 7 bases, J lost 0 bases, and 5 bases stayed unmatched. Looked up from germline, CDR1 is MNHNS and CDR2 is SASEGT. CDR3 residues: CASTPGQASYEQYF. The CDR3 DNA reads as TGTGCCAGCACCCCGGGACAGGCCTCCTACGAGCAGTACTTC.

V usage is TRBV5-1 and J usage is TRBJ2-7; TRBD1 aligns across 7 bases. V shed 4 bases, J shed 4 bases, and the junction held 8 bases outside the gene matches. The CDR3 runs 14 residues. CDR1 and CDR2 (germline): SGHRS, YFSETQ. Written as DNA, the CDR3 is TGCGCCAGCAGCGCCCTGACAGGGTGGTACGAGCAGTACTTC. It is translated as CASSALTGWYEQYF.

The chain carries TRBV15 and TRBJ1-4; 7 nucleotides agree with TRBD1. J gave up 0 bases and V 0 bases, and 10 bases lay outside the gene matches. This CDR3 contains 19 residues. Germline V gives CDR1 LNHNV, CDR2 YYDKDF (reference sequence). The CDR3 coding sequence is TGTGCCACCAGCAGAGATCGGGCAGGGGGGCTTGCAACTAATGAAAAACTGTTTTTT. Encoded protein: CATSRDRAGGLATNEKLFF.

V is TRBV5-1 and J is TRBJ1-2, with a weak D call TRBD1 (5 bases). Per germline, CDR1 SGHRS and CDR2 YFSETQ. Trimming removed 0 bases at V and 4 bases at J, with 16 bases between. The CDR3 loop spans 16 amino acids. DNA of the CDR3: TGCGCCAGCAGCTTGGCTGCGTACACAGGACCCTATGGCTACACCTTC. This codes for CASSLAAYTGPYGYTF.